The sequence of this T cell receptor (beta chain) was determined in a study of OX40 agonist ivuxolimab in advanced cancers. Assay used: immunoSEQ multiplex PCR; TCRdb lists only in-frame clones, some missing. The sample holds approximately 53,000 clones, about 93% seen once. The CDR3 is 15 amino acids. Germline V CDR1 and CDR2: PRHDT, FYEKMQ (reference sequence). V was pared by 4 bases and J by 6 bases, with 19 bases between. This TCR came from an adult with an advanced solid tumor such as melanoma, head and neck, liver or kidney cancer. The input for sequencing was CD4+ or CD8+ T cells sorted from blood, taken in a trial of the OX40 agonist ivuxolimab. V usage is TRBV13 and J usage is TRBJ2-7; D might be TRBD1 (8 bases). The CDR3 DNA reads TGTGCCAGCAGCTCGAGACGGACAGGGAGGGGCGAGCAGTACTTC. Translation: CASSSRRTGRGEQYF.